Listed below are T cell receptor beta chains from one sample, sequenced in a study of Graves' ophthalmopathy and Graves' hyperthyroidism. From the multiplex PCR reads, TCRdb called clonotypes with MiXCR, one entry per CDR3 protein. The table has around 1.1 million distinct CDR3 sequences, about 38% seen once. Material for sequencing was peripheral blood or thyroid tissue (not recorded which). The receptors originated from an adult man with Graves' hyperthyroidism. The CDR3 runs from the conserved cysteine through the conserved F or W. A D gene is named only where the DNA matches it firmly. Where a row states a size, it is once, few, many or the class of an expanded clone; other rows omit it.

clone size,V gene,J gene,D gene,CDR3 length,CDR3 protein,CDR3 DNA
many,TRBV4-1,TRBJ1-5,-,15,CASSQRTESNQPQHF,TGCGCCAGCAGCCAGCGGACGGAGAGCAATCAGCCCCAGCATTTT
few,TRBV18,TRBJ1-5,-,14,CASSRDGYNQPQHF,TGTGCCAGCTCCAGGGACGGATACAATCAGCCCCAGCATTTT
-,TRBV9,TRBJ1-1,-,15,CASSLSPIGDTEAFF,TGTGCCAGCAGCCTTAGCCCGATTGGGGACACTGAAGCTTTCTTT
-,TRBV19,TRBJ2-6,-,14,CASSMTQTANVLTF,TGTGCCAGTAGTATGACGCAAACGGCCAACGTCCTGACTTTC
few,TRBV11-2,TRBJ1-4,-,15,CASSLGSRTTRGLFF,TGTGCCAGCAGCTTGGGCAGCCGCACTACCAGAGGACTGTTTTTT
many,TRBV7-8,TRBJ2-7,-,14,CASSLAISSYEQYF,TGTGCCAGCAGCTTAGCAATCAGCAGCTACGAGCAGTACTTC
many,TRBV19,TRBJ2-5,-,13,CASSNRDRETQYF,TGTGCCAGTAGTAACCGGGATAGAGAGACCCAGTACTTC
-,TRBV9,TRBJ1-5,TRBD1,16,CASSAGQGLVNQPQHF,TGTGCCAGCAGCGCGGGACAGGGATTGGTCAATCAGCCCCAGCATTTT
many,TRBV12-3/TRBV12-4,TRBJ1-5,TRBD1,17,CASSSARQGRSNQPQHF,TGTGCCAGCAGTTCCGCCAGACAGGGGCGAAGCAATCAGCCCCAGCATTTT
few,TRBV2,TRBJ1-3,-,12,CASKGGGNTIYF,TGTGCTTCAAAGGGGGGCGGAAACACCATATATTTT
-,TRBV20-1,TRBJ2-1,-,12,CSAWDNYNEQFF,TGCAGTGCTTGGGACAACTACAATGAGCAGTTCTTC
-,TRBV19,TRBJ2-3,-,13,CASQRLGTDTQYF,TGTGCCAGTCAGCGTTTGGGCACAGATACGCAGTATTTT
few,TRBV6-5,TRBJ1-5,-,14,CASRSVYSNQPQHF,TGTGCCAGCAGGTCGGTATATAGCAATCAGCCCCAGCATTTT
many,TRBV12-3/TRBV12-4,TRBJ1-2,TRBD1,14,CASSLTGRVYGYTF,TGTGCCAGCAGTTTGACAGGGCGAGTCTATGGCTACACCTTC
-,TRBV20-1,TRBJ1-5,TRBD1,13,CSAQDRGNRPQHF,TGCAGTGCACAGGACAGGGGCAATCGGCCCCAGCATTTT
-,TRBV15,TRBJ2-5,TRBD2,18,CATSSVGISGDGGETQYF,TGTGCCACCAGCAGCGTAGGAATTAGCGGGGATGGCGGAGAGACCCAGTACTTC
-,TRBV20-1,TRBJ2-7,TRBD1,15,CSARGGQGSFYEQYF,TGCAGTGCTAGAGGGGGACAGGGTAGTTTCTACGAGCAGTACTTC
many,TRBV10-3,TRBJ1-1,TRBD1,15,CAIRGTGGLNTEAFF,TGTGCCATCAGGGGGACAGGGGGGCTGAACACTGAAGCTTTCTTT
-,TRBV15,TRBJ1-5,-,18,CATSPRGGTFRRNQPQHF,TGTGCCACCAGCCCCCGAGGCGGGACATTCAGGCGGAATCAGCCCCAGCATTTT
many,TRBV7-9,TRBJ1-2,-,16,CASSLGGTGANYGYTF,TGTGCCAGCAGCTTAGGAGGGACCGGGGCTAACTATGGCTACACCTTC
-,TRBV27,TRBJ1-2,-,15,CASSPRTLANYGYTF,TGTGCCAGCAGTCCCCGGACATTAGCTAACTATGGCTACACCTTC
-,TRBV20-1,TRBJ1-5,-,12,CSATSGSQPQHF,TGCAGTGCTACCTCAGGGAGCCAGCCCCAGCATTTT
-,TRBV27,TRBJ2-7,TRBD1,17,CASSLYGGDRLSYEQYF,TGTGCCAGCAGTTTATATGGCGGGGACAGGCTTTCCTACGAGCAGTACTTC
-,TRBV20-1,TRBJ1-6,-,12,CSASRGSNPLHF,TGCAGTGCTAGCAGGGGTAGTAACCCCCTCCACTTT
-,TRBV18,TRBJ1-2,-,14,CASSPSSPGTADTF,TGTGCCAGCTCACCATCATCACCCGGGACCGCGGACACCTTC
many,TRBV7-9,TRBJ1-2,-,15,CASSLRGATNYGYTF,TGTGCCAGCAGCTTACGTGGGGCTACTAACTATGGCTACACCTTC
-,TRBV7-9,TRBJ1-2,TRBD1,15,CASSPGTGDSYGYTF,TGTGCCAGCAGCCCCGGGACAGGAGACTCCTATGGCTACACCTTC
few,TRBV20-1,TRBJ2-5,-,13,CNPISGSMETQYF,TGCAACCCAATTAGCGGATCGATGGAGACCCAGTACTTC
few,TRBV6-1,TRBJ1-5,TRBD1,18,CASSEGGQGGRGNQPQHF,TGTGCCAGCAGTGAAGGGGGACAGGGGGGTAGGGGCAATCAGCCCCAGCATTTT
many,TRBV24-1,TRBJ1-5,-,13,CATSEWTNQPQHF,TGTGCCACCAGTGAGTGGACCAATCAGCCCCAGCATTTT
-,TRBV12-3/TRBV12-4,TRBJ2-5,-,18,CASSLYGMRNDDNQPQYF,TGTGCCAGCAGTTTATATGGCATGCGGAATGACGACAATCAGCCCCAGTACTTC
few,TRBV6-5,TRBJ2-7,-,14,CASSYSGRRYEQYF,TGTGCCAGCAGTTACTCGGGCAGGAGATACGAGCAGTACTTC
-,TRBV29-1,TRBJ2-7,-,13,CSVVNLQGYEQYF,TGCAGCGTTGTAAACTTACAGGGTTACGAGCAGTACTTC
many,TRBV29-1,TRBJ2-7,TRBD1,15,CSVAKMDRSSYEQYF,TGCAGCGTTGCTAAAATGGACAGGAGCTCCTACGAGCAGTACTTC
-,TRBV13,TRBJ2-7,TRBD1,14,CASNTGQGSYEQYF,TGTGCCAGCAACACGGGACAGGGTTCGTACGAGCAGTACTTC
many,TRBV7-2,TRBJ1-6,TRBD1,13,CASSIRQGPPLHF,TGTGCCAGCAGCATTAGACAGGGCCCTCCCCTCCACTTT
-,TRBV4-3,TRBJ2-2,TRBD2,15,CASSQAWGGDGELFF,TGCGCCAGCAGCCAAGCTTGGGGGGGGGACGGGGAGCTGTTTTTT